This paragraph reports one T cell receptor (beta chain). This clonotype was seen at least ten times. Which antigen it targets is not known. No quality values exist for individual bases; no much larger clone is one base distant. This specimen belongs to a study of low-dose radiotherapy and immunotherapy resistance in tumors (dated by TCRdb to between 2021 and 2023). General notes on the study: In Cohort 1, each fraction delivered 0.5 Gy every 2 weeks, and the prescribed total PTV dose was 6.5 Gy. For Cohort 2, the dose was 1 Gy per fraction given every two weeks, adding up to 13 Gy in total across 26 weeks. Aspirin 300 mg was taken orally once daily by patients for four cycles, starting on cycle 1 day 1. Patients were given nivolumab as a 240 mg flat dose every two weeks and ipilimumab at 1 mg/kg every six weeks, with both drugs delivered intravenously. Eight patients were included in the translational analysis: three from the first dose cohort and the first five from the second dose cohort. TCRalpha and TCRbeta libraries were deep-sequenced on an Illumina MiniSeq instrument. Every two weeks, patients got intravenous cyclophosphamide at 200 mg/m2, given one day ahead of each radiation and immunotherapy administration. Superscript III and a set of TRAV- and TRBV-specific primers were used to synthesize first-strand cDNA, so that both TCRalpha and TCRbeta chains were covered. Trial participants were not randomized into treatment groups.

This sample's time point label indicates: before trial treatment. Donors were enrolled in RACIN, a single-arm phase I dose-escalation trial combining nivolumab, ipilimumab, aspirin, low-dose cyclophosphamide and low-dose radiotherapy. To be eligible, a patient needed to have an advanced solid tumor that was TIL-negative. Via the germline V gene, CDR1 is SGHVS and CDR2 FQNEAQ. Taken from cysteine to phenylalanine, the CDR3 has 13 residues. Just CDR3 DNA is preserved here, 39 bases in frame from base 1. V is trimmed back by 5 bases and J by 3 bases, and the junction contains 3 bases that no gene match accounts for. The instrument was an Illumina MiniSeq. TCRs were amplified with Phusion for around 18 PCR cycles, with a constant-region primer paired with the adapter attached to the V primers. The MessageAmp II aRNA Amplification Kit was used to amplify the isolated mRNA, with in vitro transcription run for approximately 15 hours at 37 degrees C. The Dynabeads mRNA DIRECT Purification Kit was used to isolate mRNA for TCR sequencing. Indexed Illumina adapters were added in a second approximately 24-cycle Phusion PCR, and the resulting products were purified with AMPure XP beads. Per the source publication's procedure: Using custom Perl scripts, TCR sequences encoding the same protein were pooled, out-of-frame sequences were removed, and the abundance of each clonotype was computed. TCR sequences supported by only a single read were excluded from analysis. Among the metrics used to describe the repertoires were Shannon entropy, Gini index, clonality, richness, and the frequency of TCRs shared between repertoires. TCRdb took the public reads, trimmed them with fastp at Q25, ran MiXCR for clone calling and kept in-frame beta chains. Each record represents a unique CDR3 protein, reported with the most common genes and DNA among its rows. The V and J calls come from TCRdb's annotation, not from the publication. Within this sample are about 47,000 distinct CDR3 sequences, with about 10% of them counted one time only. The ten biggest clones cover approximately 6% of the sample.

Recombination linked TRBV7-8 to TRBJ1-1, with 7 junctional bases fitting TRBD1. The sample in question was PBMCs, obtained before treatment. The sequence was obtained from a female donor with ovarian cancer. The base sequence is TGTGCCAGCAGCGTTGACAGGGACACTGAAGCTTTCTTT. It specifies CASSVDRDTEAFF.